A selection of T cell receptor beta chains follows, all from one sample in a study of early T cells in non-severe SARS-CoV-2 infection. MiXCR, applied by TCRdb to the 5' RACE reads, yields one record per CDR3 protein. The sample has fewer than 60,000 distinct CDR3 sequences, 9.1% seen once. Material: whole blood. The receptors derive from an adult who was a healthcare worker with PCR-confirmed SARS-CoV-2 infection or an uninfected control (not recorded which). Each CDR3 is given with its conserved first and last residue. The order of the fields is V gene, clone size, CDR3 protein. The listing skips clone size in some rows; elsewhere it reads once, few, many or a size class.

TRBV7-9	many	CASSLSSGGPYGYTF
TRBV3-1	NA	CASSQDSRTGDTEAFF
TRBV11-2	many	CASSLSAFGMNEQFF
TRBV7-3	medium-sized	CASSLSGTNQNTQYF
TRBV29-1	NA	CSTRASYGDDTQYF
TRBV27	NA	CASSLTGLYYNEQFF
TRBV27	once	CASSLQSAGGPQYEQYF
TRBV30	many	CAWIPSGMPDTQYF
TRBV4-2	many	CASSQEVLGSSYEQYF
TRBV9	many	CASSVVSMGTGELFF
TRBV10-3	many	CAINSKEGLAGGRSETQYF
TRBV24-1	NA	CATTNPQGWDQPQHF
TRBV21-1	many	CASSKVPGRSTEAFF
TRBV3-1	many	CASGTSGRTDTQYF
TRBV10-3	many	CAIQTSRDYEQYF
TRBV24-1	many	CATSDSGTEDGYTF
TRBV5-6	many	CASITSGGANYGYTF
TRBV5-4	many	CASSPGKISEQFF
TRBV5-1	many	CASRDTGGADKTEAFF
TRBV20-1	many	CSASPPGLRNEKLFF
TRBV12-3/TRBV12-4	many	CASSPNMGGYGYTF
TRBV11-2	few	CASSNRRFSYEQYF
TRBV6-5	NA	CASSYSAGGFTDTQYF
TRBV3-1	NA	CASSQDVAGGSADTQYF
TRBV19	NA	CASSPRTGGSGQPQHF
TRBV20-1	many	CSARAPGTGWGNEQFF
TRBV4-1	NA	CAYPEGGQETQYF
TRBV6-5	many	CASSYLQGEGYEQYF
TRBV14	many	CASSQDWGIPTDTQYF
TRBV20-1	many	CSARDRASGGYNEQFF
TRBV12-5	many	CASAPTGNTEAFF
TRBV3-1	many	CASSQDWRRATDTQYF
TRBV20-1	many	CSATIRGRNQPQHF
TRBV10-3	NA	CAISESTRGWETQYF
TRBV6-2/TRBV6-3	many	CASSQRGPRNGYTF
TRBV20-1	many	CRMETTDTQYF
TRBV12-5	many	CASGLNSGDTQYF
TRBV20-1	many	CSARDDRETQYF
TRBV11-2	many	CASRLGQLGGFEQYF
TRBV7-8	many	CASSFGQGAVRSNQPQHF
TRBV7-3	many	CASSPRGAGGRETQYF
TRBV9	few	CASSVGARGHSPLRF
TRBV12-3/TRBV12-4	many	CASTIPGLNTEAFF
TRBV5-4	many	CASSLEQGSEAFF
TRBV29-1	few	CSVVTGGQRIQYF
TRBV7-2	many	CASSLARAERQYF
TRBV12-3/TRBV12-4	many	CASSPWTIRGEKLFF
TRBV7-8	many	CASSPREGVSQWAAKNIQYF
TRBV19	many	CASSPGRLAGVRGAYNEQFF
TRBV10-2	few	CASSELSYNEQFF
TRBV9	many	CASSVGAGYNEQFF
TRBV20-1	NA	CSARGTSGGEQFF
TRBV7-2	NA	CASSSYRWEEQFF